Each of the 5 T cell receptor beta chains below was sequenced from the same sample in a study of CD8+CD57+ T cells in acquired aplastic anemia. Profiling of TCR beta VDJ combinations and CDR3 sequences used genomic DNA as template. TCRdb analysed the reads with MiXCR anew, one entry per CDR3 protein. Of nearly 60,000 distinct CDR3 sequences listed, approximately 50% are singletons. CD8+CD57+ cell expansion, shown by flow cytometry, had occurred in the patients selected for sequencing. Sequenced material: sorted CD4+, CD8+, or CD8+CD57+ T cells (not recorded which) from PBMCs. Receptors were obtained from a human donor with aplastic anemia.

Turning to this clonotype: A much larger clone differs by one base, so this may be a read error. The rearrangement joins TRBV5-5 to TRBJ2-1, with D hard to call. Germline-derived CDR1 and CDR2 are SGHKS and YYEKEE (reference sequence). CDR3 size: 13 residues. The DNA for the CDR3 is TGTGCCAGCAGCTTGGAAGGGTGGGATGAGCAGTCCTTC. Translating it yields CASSLEGWDEQSF.

As concerns this clonotype: Germline and junction disagree at one end, which may indicate a read error. This chain connects TRBV11-1 to TRBJ2-1; D gene ambiguous. The CDR3 sequence is 15 residues long. Per the germline V gene, CDR1 is SGHAT and CDR2 is FQDESV (reference sequence). CDR3 sequence (DNA): TGTGCCCGCAGCTTCCCCAGTGGATCCTACAATGAGCAGTTCTTC. Translation gives CARSFPSGSYNEQFF.

This clonotype was seen many times. The chain combines TRBV7-9 with TRBJ2-6, with a weak D call TRBD2 (6 bases). Deletions cut 5 bases from V and 2 bases from J, with 13 bases between. The CDR3 contains 16 residues. Germline V gene sequence: CDR1 SEHNR, CDR2 FQNEAQ (reference sequence). Written as DNA, the CDR3 is TGTGCCAGCAGCCCAAAGTGGGGGGCTGGGGCCAACGTCCTGACTTTC. Its translation: CASSPKWGAGANVLTF.

The J gene is TRBJ2-7, the V gene TRBV15, with a weak D call TRBD2 (5 bases). This CDR3 comprises 14 residues. Per germline, CDR1 LNHNV and CDR2 YYDKDF (reference sequence). V shed 0 bases and J shed 4 bases, with 10 bases lying between them. CDR3 nucleotide sequence: TGTGCCACCAGCAGAGATCTCGGGGTTTACGAGCAGTACTTC. Its protein product is CATSRDLGVYEQYF.

J is TRBJ1-2 and V is TRBV27; D perhaps matches TRBD1 (5 bases). Germline V gene sequence: CDR1 MNHEY, CDR2 SMNVEV (reference sequence). CDR3 length: 17 amino acids. The V gene lost 6 bases and the J gene lost 4 bases, with 24 bases spanning the gap. The CDR3 DNA follows: TGTGCCAGCAGCGTAGCCCTCAGGGAACCCGACCTCTATGGCTACACCTTC. Translated: CASSVALREPDLYGYTF.